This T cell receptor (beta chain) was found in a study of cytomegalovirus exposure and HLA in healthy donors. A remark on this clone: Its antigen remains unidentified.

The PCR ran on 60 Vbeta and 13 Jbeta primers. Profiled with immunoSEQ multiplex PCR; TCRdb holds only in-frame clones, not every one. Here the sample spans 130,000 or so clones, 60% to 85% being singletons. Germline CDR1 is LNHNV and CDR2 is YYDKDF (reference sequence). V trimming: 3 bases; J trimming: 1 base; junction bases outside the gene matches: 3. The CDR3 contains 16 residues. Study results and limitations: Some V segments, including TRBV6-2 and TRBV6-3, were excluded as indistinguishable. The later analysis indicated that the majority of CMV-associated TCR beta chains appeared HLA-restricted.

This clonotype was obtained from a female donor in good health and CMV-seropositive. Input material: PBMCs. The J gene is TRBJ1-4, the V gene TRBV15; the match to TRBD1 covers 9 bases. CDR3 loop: CATSRGQGLTNEKLFF. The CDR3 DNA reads TGTGCCACCAGCAGGGGACAGGGTTTAACTAATGAAAAACTGTTTTTT.